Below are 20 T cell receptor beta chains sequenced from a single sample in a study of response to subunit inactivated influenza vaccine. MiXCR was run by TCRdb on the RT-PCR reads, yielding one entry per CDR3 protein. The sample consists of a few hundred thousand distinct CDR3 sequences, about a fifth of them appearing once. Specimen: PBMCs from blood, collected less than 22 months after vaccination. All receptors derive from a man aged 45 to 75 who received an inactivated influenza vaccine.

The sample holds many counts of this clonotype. The CDR3 DNA reads as TGTGCCAGCAGGCCCTCCGGGCCACAAAGCGGTGGCTACACCTTC. It translates to CASRPSGPQSGGYTF. This rearrangement joins TRBV12-3 or TRBV12-4 to TRBJ1-2; no firm D call. This CDR3 spans 15 amino acids. Deletions cut 6 bases from V and 7 bases from J, with 21 bases between.

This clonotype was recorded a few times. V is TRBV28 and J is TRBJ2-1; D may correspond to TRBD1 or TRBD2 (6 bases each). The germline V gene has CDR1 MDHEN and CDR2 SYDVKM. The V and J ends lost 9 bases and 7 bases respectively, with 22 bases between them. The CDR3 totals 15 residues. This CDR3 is CASTWRGLGRNEQFF. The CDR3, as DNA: TGTGCCAGTACCTGGAGGGGGTTAGGACGGAATGAGCAGTTCTTC.

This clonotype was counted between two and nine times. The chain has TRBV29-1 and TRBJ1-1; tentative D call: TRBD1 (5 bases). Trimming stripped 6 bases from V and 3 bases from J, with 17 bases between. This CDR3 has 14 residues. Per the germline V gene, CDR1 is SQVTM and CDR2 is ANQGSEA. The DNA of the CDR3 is TGCAGCGTAGGCAGGGTGGGACCGGACACTGAAGCTTTCTTT. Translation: CSVGRVGPDTEAFF.

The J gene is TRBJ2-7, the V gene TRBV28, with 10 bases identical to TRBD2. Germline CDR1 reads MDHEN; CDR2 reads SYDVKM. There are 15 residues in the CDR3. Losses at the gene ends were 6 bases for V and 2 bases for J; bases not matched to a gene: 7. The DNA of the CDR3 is TGTGCCAGCAGCCCACTAGCGGGGTGGCCCTACGAGCAGTACTTC. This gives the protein CASSPLAGWPYEQYF.

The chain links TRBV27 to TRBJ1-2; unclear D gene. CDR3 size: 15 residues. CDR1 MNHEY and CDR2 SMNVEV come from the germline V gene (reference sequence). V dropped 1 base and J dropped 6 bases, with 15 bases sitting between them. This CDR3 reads CASSLLGQTVDGYTF. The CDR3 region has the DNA TGTGCCAGCAGTTTATTAGGGCAGACCGTGGATGGCTACACCTTC.

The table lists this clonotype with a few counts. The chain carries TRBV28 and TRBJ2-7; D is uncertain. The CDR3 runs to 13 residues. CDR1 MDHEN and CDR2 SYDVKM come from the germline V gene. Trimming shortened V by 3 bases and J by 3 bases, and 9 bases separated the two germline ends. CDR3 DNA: TGTGCCAGCAGTTTCGGTGATTACTACGAGCAGTACTTC. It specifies CASSFGDYYEQYF.

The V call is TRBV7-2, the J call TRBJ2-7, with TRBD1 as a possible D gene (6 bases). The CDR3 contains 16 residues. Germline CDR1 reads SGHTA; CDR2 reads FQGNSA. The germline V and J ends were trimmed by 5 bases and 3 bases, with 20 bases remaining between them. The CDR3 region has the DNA TGTGCCAGCAGCCAGCCAAAGGGGGAGAGCCTCTACGAGCAGTACTTC. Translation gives CASSQPKGESLYEQYF.

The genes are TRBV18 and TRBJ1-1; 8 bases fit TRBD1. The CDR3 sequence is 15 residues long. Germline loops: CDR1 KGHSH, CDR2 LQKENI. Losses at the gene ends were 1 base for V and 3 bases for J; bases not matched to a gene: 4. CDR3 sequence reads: CASSPLAGGYTEAFF. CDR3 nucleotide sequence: TGTGCCAGCTCACCACTGGCAGGGGGCTACACTGAAGCTTTCTTT.

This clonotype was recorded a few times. Here the CDR3 DNA reads TGTGCCAGCGTAAGGGGATTGAACACTGAAGCTTTCTTT. As protein: CASVRGLNTEAFF. The V gene is TRBV12-3 or TRBV12-4, the J gene TRBJ1-1, with D maybe TRBD1 (5 bases). The CDR3 is 13 amino acids. V lost 8 bases to trimming and J lost 0 bases, with 10 bases between them.

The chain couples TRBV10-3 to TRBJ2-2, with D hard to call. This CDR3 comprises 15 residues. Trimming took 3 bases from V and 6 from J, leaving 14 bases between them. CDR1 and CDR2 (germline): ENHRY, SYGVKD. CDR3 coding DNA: TGTGCCATCAGTGATCCATATAGACGGGCCGGGGAGCTGTTTTTT. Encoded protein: CAISDPYRRAGELFF.

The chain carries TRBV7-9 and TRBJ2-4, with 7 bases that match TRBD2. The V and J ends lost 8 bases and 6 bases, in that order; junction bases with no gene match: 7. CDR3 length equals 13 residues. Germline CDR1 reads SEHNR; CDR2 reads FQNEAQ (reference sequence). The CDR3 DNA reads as TGTGCCAGCGCGGGGCGGGAGAGAAACATTCAGTACTTC. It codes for CASAGRERNIQYF.

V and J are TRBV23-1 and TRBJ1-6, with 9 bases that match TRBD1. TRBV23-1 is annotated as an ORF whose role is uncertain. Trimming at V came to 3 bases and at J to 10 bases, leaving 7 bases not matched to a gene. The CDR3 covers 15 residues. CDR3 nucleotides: TGCGCCAGCAGTCAGAACCGGGACAGGGACTCACCCCTCCACTTT. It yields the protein CASSQNRDRDSPLHF.

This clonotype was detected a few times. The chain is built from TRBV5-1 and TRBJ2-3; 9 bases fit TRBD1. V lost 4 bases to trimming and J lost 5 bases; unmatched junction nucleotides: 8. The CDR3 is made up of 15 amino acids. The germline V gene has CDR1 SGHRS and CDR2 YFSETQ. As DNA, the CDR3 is TGCGCCAGCAGCGAGGACAGGGGAGGCAGAGATACGCAGTATTTT. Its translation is CASSEDRGGRDTQYF.

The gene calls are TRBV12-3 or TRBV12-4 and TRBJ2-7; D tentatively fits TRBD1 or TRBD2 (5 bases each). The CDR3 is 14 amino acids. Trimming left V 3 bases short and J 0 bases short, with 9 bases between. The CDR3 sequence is CASSLVGASYEQYF. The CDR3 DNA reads TGTGCCAGCAGTTTGGTCGGGGCCTCCTACGAGCAGTACTTC.

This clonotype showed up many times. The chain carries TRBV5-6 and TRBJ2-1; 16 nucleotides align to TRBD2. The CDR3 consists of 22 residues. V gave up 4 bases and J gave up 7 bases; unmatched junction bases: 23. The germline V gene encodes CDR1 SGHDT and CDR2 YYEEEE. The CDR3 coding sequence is TGTGCCAGCAGCCTTATGGGACTAGCGGGAGGGTCCCGGCATTTTGTAGTGAATGAGCAGTTCTTC. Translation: CASSLMGLAGGSRHFVVNEQFF.

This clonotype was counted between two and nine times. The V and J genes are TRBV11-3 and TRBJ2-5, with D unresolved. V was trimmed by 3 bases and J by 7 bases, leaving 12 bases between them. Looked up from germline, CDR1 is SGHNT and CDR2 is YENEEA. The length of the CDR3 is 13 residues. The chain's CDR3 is CASSLDEVGTQYF. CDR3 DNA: TGTGCCAGCAGCTTGGACGAGGTGGGGACCCAGTACTTC.

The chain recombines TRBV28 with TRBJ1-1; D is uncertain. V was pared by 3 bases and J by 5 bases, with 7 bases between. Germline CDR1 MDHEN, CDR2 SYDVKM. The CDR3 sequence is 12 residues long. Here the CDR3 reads CASSLLKTEAFF. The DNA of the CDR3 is TGTGCCAGCAGTTTGTTAAAGACTGAAGCTTTCTTT. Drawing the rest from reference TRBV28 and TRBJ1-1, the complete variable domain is DVKVTQSSRYLVKRTGEKVFLECVQDMDHENMFWYRQDPGLGLRLIYFSYDVKMKEKGDIPEGYSVSREKKERFSLILESASTNQTSMYLCASSLLKTEAFFGQGTRLTVV.

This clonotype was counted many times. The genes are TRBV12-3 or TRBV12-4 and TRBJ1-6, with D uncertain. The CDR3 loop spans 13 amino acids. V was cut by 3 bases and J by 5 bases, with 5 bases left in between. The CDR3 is CASSLFNNSPLHF. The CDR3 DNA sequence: TGTGCCAGCAGTTTGTTCAATAATTCACCCCTCCACTTT.

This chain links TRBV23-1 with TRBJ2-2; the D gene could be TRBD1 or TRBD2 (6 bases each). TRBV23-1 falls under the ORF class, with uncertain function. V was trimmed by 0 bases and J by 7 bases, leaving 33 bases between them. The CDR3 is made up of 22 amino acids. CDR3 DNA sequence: TGCGCCAGCAGTCAATCTACGGAGGGGGTCAATCAAGTCGAGGGCGTTAGCGGGGAGCTGTTTTTT. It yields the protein CASSQSTEGVNQVEGVSGELFF.

The CDR3 sequence is CASSWRLTDGYTF. DNA of the CDR3: TGTGCCAGCAGTTGGCGTTTGACGGATGGCTACACCTTC. V is TRBV25-1 and J is TRBJ1-2; D ambiguous. The CDR3 has 13 amino acids. The V end was cut by 5 bases, the J end by 6 bases, with 13 bases between. Germline CDR1 and CDR2: MGHDK and SYGVNS.